The 12 T cell receptor beta chains below all came from one sample that was sequenced in a study of CD4 T cells in relation to SARS-CoV-2 and coronaviruses. No antigen is known for these receptors. Sequencing was performed with immunoSEQ multiplex PCR; in TCRdb, only in-frame clones are kept and a portion is missing. The profile shows tens of thousands of clones, about three quarters of them singletons. The sequenced material came from memory CD4+ T cells from PBMCs, cultured in vitro. Every receptor here comes from an adult with COVID-19.

The chain joins TRBV7-9 to TRBJ2-2; D gene unclear. The CDR3 runs to 15 residues. Germline CDR1 reads SEHNR; CDR2 reads FQNEAQ (reference sequence). Trimming took 3 bases from V and 2 from J, leaving 10 bases between them. The CDR3 coding sequence is TGTGCCAGCAGCTTGTTAAACATCAACACCGGGGAGCTGTTTTTT. Translation gives CASSLLNINTGELFF.

The genes are TRBV15 and TRBJ2-1, with no clear D. Trimming shortened V by 3 bases and J by 10 bases, and 10 bases separated the two germline ends. This CDR3 is built from 12 residues. Germline CDR1 reads LNHNV; CDR2 reads YYDKDF (reference sequence). The CDR3 sequence is CATSSEIDEQFF. The CDR3 region has the DNA TGTGCCACCAGCAGTGAGATTGACGAGCAGTTCTTC. Looking up the rest from reference TRBV15 and TRBJ2-1 gives the full variable domain: DAMVIQNPRYQVTQFGKPVTLSCSQTLNHNVMYWYQQKSSQAPKLLFHYYDKDFNNEADTPDNFQSRRPNTSFCFLDIRSPGLGDTAMYLCATSSEIDEQFFGPGTRLTVL.

This clone was seen only once. CDR3 sequence: CASSEQAVTDTQYF. The CDR3, as DNA: TGTGCCAGCAGTGAACAAGCGGTGACAGATACGCAGTATTTT. V is TRBV6-1 and J is TRBJ2-3; tentatively, D is TRBD2 (5 bases). Between the trimmed V and J ends, which lost 2 bases and 3 bases, there was a span of 9 bases. CDR3 length equals 14 residues. Germline V CDR1 and CDR2: MNHNS, SASEGT.

This clone was seen once. The rearrangement uses TRBV19 and TRBJ2-2, with 14 bases identical to TRBD2. The length of the CDR3 is 20 residues. The germline V gene encodes CDR1 LNHDA and CDR2 SQIVND (reference sequence). J gave up 2 bases and V 7 bases, and 15 bases lay outside the gene matches. CDR3 nucleotides: TGTGCCAGTACCATCAGGAGGGGACTAGCGGGAGCCTCTAACACCGGGGAGCTGTTTTTT. This sequence encodes CASTIRRGLAGASNTGELFF.

The chain carries TRBV4-1 and TRBJ2-7; D might be TRBD1 (6 bases). This CDR3 has 14 amino acids. Germline V lookup: CDR1 MGHRA, CDR2 YSYEKL. Trimming shortened V by 2 bases and J by 2 bases, and 10 bases separated the two germline ends. As DNA, the CDR3 is TGCGCCAGCAGCCAATCGAGACAGGCCTACGAGCAGTACTTC. Translating it yields CASSQSRQAYEQYF.

V usage is TRBV4-1 and J usage is TRBJ2-2; 11 nucleotides align to TRBD2. With V trimmed by 1 base and J by 4 bases, 2 bases remained unmatched. Germline V gene lookup returns CDR1 MGHRA and CDR2 YSYEKL. CDR3 length equals 16 residues. CDR3 residues: CASSQGGTSGTGELFF. CDR3 coding DNA: TGCGCCAGCAGCCAAGGAGGGACTAGCGGCACCGGGGAGCTGTTTTTT.

A few counts support this clone. The chain uses TRBV3-1 (or the pseudogene TRBV3-2) and TRBJ2-1; the match to TRBD1 covers 12 bases. This CDR3 comprises 20 residues. V shed 0 bases and J 0 bases; nucleotides not matched to a gene: 9. CDR1 is LGHDT and CDR2 is YNNKEL in the germline V gene (reference sequence). The CDR3 bases are TGTGCCAGCAGCCAAGATTGGGGACAGGGGGCTCCAAGCTCCTACAATGAGCAGTTCTTC. This sequence encodes CASSQDWGQGAPSSYNEQFF.

This clone has only a few counts. The rearrangement links TRBV30 to TRBJ2-2; 9 bases fit TRBD1. In germline, CDR1 is GTSNPN, CDR2 SVGIG (reference sequence). The CDR3 length is 16 residues. Losses at the gene ends were 3 bases for V and 4 bases for J; bases not matched to a gene: 9. The CDR3 bases are TGTGCCTGGAGAGCGTTACAGGGGGCCGGCACCGGGGAGCTGTTTTTT. Amino acids: CAWRALQGAGTGELFF.

The V call is TRBV19, the J call TRBJ2-7; D may correspond to TRBD1 or TRBD2 (5 bases each). Germline loops: CDR1 LNHDA, CDR2 SQIVND (reference sequence). The CDR3 totals 13 residues. V lost 8 bases and J 4 bases, leaving 15 bases between the germline ends. The CDR3 reads CASRGVLGYEQYF. CDR3 coding DNA: TGTGCCAGTCGAGGGGTTTTGGGTTACGAGCAGTACTTC.

The chain recombines TRBV19 with TRBJ1-5, with D possibly TRBD1 on 6 matching bases. Trimming took 4 bases from V and 2 from J, leaving 9 bases between them. The germline V gene encodes CDR1 LNHDA and CDR2 SQIVND (reference sequence). The CDR3 extends over 14 amino acids. CDR3 sequence reads: CASSKNRGNQPQHF. CDR3 bases: TGTGCCAGTAGTAAAAACAGGGGCAATCAGCCCCAGCATTTT.

This chain uses TRBV11-2 with TRBJ2-2, with a tentative D call TRBD1 (5 bases). Germline V gene data show CDR1 as SGHAT and CDR2 as FQNNGV. The CDR3 is 14 amino acids. Trimming shortened V by 2 bases and J by 5 bases, and 9 bases separated the two germline ends. CDR3 bases: TGTGCCAGCAGCTTAATAAGGGGAACCGGGGAGCTGTTTTTT. Translating gives CASSLIRGTGELFF. The complete variable domain, with remaining parts taken from reference TRBV11-2 and TRBJ2-2, reads EAGVAQSPRYKIIEKRQSVAFWCNPISGHATLYWYQQILGQGPKLLIQFQNNGVVDDSQLPKDRFSAERLKGVDSTLKIQPAKLEDSAVYLCASSLIRGTGELFFGEGSRLTVL.

The gene calls are TRBV24-1 and TRBJ2-3; TRBD2 matches 9 bases. The CDR3 consists of 17 residues. The J segment lost 2 bases and the V segment lost 2 bases, leaving 7 bases of the junction unmatched. Per the germline V gene, CDR1 is KGHDR and CDR2 is SFDVKD. The DNA for the CDR3 is TGTGCCACCAGTGATTCGAGTCTAGCGGGACTCACAGATACGCAGTATTTT. Translated, it gives CATSDSSLAGLTDTQYF.